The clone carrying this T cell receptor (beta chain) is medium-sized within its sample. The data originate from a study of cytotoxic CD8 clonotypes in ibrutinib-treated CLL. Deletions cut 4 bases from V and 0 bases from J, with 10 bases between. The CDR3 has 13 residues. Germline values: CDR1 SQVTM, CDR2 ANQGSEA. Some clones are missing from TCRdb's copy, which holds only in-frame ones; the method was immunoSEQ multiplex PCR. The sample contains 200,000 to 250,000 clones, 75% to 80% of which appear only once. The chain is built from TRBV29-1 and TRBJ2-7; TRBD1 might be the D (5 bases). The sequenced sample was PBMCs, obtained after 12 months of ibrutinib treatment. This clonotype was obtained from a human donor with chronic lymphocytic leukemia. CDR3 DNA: TGCAGCGTTGCGGTCGACAGCTCCTACGAGCAGTACTTC. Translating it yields CSVAVDSSYEQYF.